The 28 T cell receptor beta chains presented below share a single source sample, sequenced in a study of shared clonotypes between healthy human individuals. The method was immunoSEQ multiplex PCR; TCRdb's version includes in-frame clones alone and lacks a portion of them. In the table there are more than 2,000,000 clones, more than 80% of which are singletons. Sequences were obtained from naive CD4+ T cells from PBMCs. Specified subset: CD45RA+ positively selected. Receptors originate from a man in his late teens or twenties in good health. Some clones in this sample may be carry-over from other donors' samples.

The genes are TRBV4-2 and TRBJ2-1; 7 bases are shared with TRBD2. Germline V lookup: CDR1 LGHNA, CDR2 YNFKEQ. The CDR3 loop spans 14 amino acids. With V trimmed by 2 bases and J by 12 bases, 10 bases remained unmatched. The CDR3 nucleotides read TGTGCCAGCAGCCAATTAGGCGGGAGATCTGGGCAGTTCTTC. This translates into CASSQLGGRSGQFF.

This rearrangement joins TRBV2 to TRBJ2-7, with D tentatively TRBD2 (6 bases). CDR1 and CDR2 (germline): SNHLY, FYNNEI. The CDR3 totals 14 residues. V was trimmed by 6 bases and J by 6 bases, leaving 18 bases between them. Written as DNA, the CDR3 is TGTGCCAGCAGCGAATCCCGAGTCGGGGGCGAGCAGTACTTC. It yields the protein CASSESRVGGEQYF.

The V gene is TRBV29-1, the J gene TRBJ2-1; 10 nucleotides line up with TRBD1. The CDR3 extends over 16 amino acids. Germline values: CDR1 SQVTM, CDR2 ANQGSEA. Trimming removed 4 bases from V and 6 bases from J; junction bases left unmatched: 12. Here the CDR3 reads CSVALRFGQGGNEQFF. The DNA for the CDR3 is TGCAGCGTTGCCCTTCGCTTTGGACAGGGGGGCAATGAGCAGTTCTTC.

This chain links TRBV25-1 with TRBJ1-1; D is unresolved. This CDR3 region has 13 residues. CDR1 is MGHDK and CDR2 is SYGVNS in the germline V gene. Trimming left V 7 bases short and J 2 bases short, with 11 bases between. The CDR3 DNA reads TGTGCCAGCAACGGGGTCGGCAACACTGAAGCTTTCTTT. Translating it yields CASNGVGNTEAFF.

As for this clone: The sample has other DNA sequences that encode this CDR3 too. CDR3 loop: CASSLTGSGANVLTF. The CDR3 bases are TGTGCCAGCAGTTTAACAGGGTCTGGGGCCAACGTCCTGACTTTC. The chain has TRBV7-9 and TRBJ2-6; D may be TRBD1 (6 bases). V was trimmed by 6 bases and J by 1 base, leaving 10 bases between them. This CDR3 comprises 15 residues. Germline assignment: CDR1 SEHNR and CDR2 FQNEAQ (reference sequence). Combining the CDR3 with reference TRBV7-9 and TRBJ2-6 gives the whole variable domain DTGVSQNPRHKITKRGQNVTFRCDPISEHNRLYWYRQTLGQGPEFLTYFQNEAQLEKSRLLSDRFSAERPKGSFSTLEIQRTEQGDSAMYLCASSLTGSGANVLTFGAGSRLTVL.

Concerning this clone itself: Different DNA sequences within this sample yield the same CDR3. The rearrangement joins TRBV18 to TRBJ2-7; D is unclear. CDR3 size: 14 residues. Trimming removed 0 bases from V and 3 bases from J, with 9 bases in between. CDR1 is KGHSH, CDR2 LQKENI, per germline. DNA of the CDR3: TGTGCCAGCTCACCACCTTCCGGGTACTACGAGCAGTACTTC. Protein product: CASSPPSGYYEQYF.

This clone was detected only once. This chain uses TRBV4-2 with TRBJ2-3; D remains unclear. The V end lost 2 bases, the J end lost 6 bases, and 6 bases lay between the germline ends. Germline V gene data show CDR1 as LGHNA and CDR2 as YNFKEQ. CDR3 length: 12 residues. This CDR3 reads CASSQPLDTQYF. The CDR3, as DNA: TGTGCCAGCAGCCAACCCTTGGATACGCAGTATTTT.

The CDR3: CASSLEGLRGNYGYTF. CDR3 DNA: TGCGCCAGCAGCTTGGAGGGTTTGCGGGGCAACTATGGCTACACCTTC. This chain connects TRBV5-1 to TRBJ1-2; D may be TRBD1 (5 bases). CDR3 length: 16 amino acids. Germline values: CDR1 SGHRS, CDR2 YFSETQ. The V end was cut by 0 bases, the J end by 2 bases, with 14 bases between. Together with reference TRBV5-1 and TRBJ1-2, the CDR3 gives the full variable domain: KAGVTQTPRYLIKTRGQQVTLSCSPISGHRSVSWYQQTPGQGLQFLFEYFSETQRNKGNFPGRFSGRQFSNSRSEMNVSTLELGDSALYLCASSLEGLRGNYGYTFGSGTRLTVV.

Details on this clone: Other DNA sequences in the same sample also yield this CDR3. The V call is TRBV18, the J call TRBJ1-5, with 8 bases lining up with TRBD1. The V gene's germline CDR1 is KGHSH and CDR2 LQKENI. The CDR3 consists of 14 residues. Trimming took 6 bases from V and 6 from J; bases not matched to a gene: 7. The CDR3, as DNA: TGTGCCAGCTCCCCGGGACAGGTTTCTCAGCCCCAGCATTTT. The encoded protein is CASSPGQVSQPQHF.

Points on this clone: The sample has other DNA sequences that encode this CDR3 too. Written as DNA, the CDR3 is TGCGCCAGCAGCCGAGACGGTAATAGCAATCAGCCCCAGCATTTT. Translating it yields CASSRDGNSNQPQHF. This chain links TRBV5-1 with TRBJ1-5; D is unresolved. Germline V gene sequence: CDR1 SGHRS, CDR2 YFSETQ. The germline V and J ends were trimmed by 4 bases and 0 bases, with 11 bases remaining between them. CDR3 length equals 15 residues.

This rearrangement joins TRBV7-8 to TRBJ2-7, with 10 bases fitting TRBD1. The CDR3 runs 14 residues. V shed 5 bases and J 6 bases; nucleotides not matched to a gene: 7. Germline values: CDR1 SGHVS, CDR2 FQNEAQ. CDR3 protein: CASSQRDRGGEQYF. The CDR3 DNA follows: TGTGCCAGCAGCCAAAGGGACAGGGGAGGCGAGCAGTACTTC.

This clone appeared a single time. The chain combines TRBV11-2 with TRBJ1-5; D call uncertain. Germline V gene data show CDR1 as SGHAT and CDR2 as FQNNGV. This CDR3 has 15 amino acids. Trimming pared 5 bases from V and 1 base from J, leaving 12 bases between. This CDR3 reads CASSRDGKSNQPQHF. DNA for the CDR3: TGTGCCAGCAGCCGCGACGGGAAGAGCAATCAGCCCCAGCATTTT.

The gene calls are TRBV28 and TRBJ2-1, with 9 bases identical to TRBD2. The CDR3 totals 12 residues. Losses at the gene ends were 5 bases for V and 15 bases for J; bases not matched to a gene: 8. Germline-derived CDR1 and CDR2 are MDHEN and SYDVKM. Here the CDR3 DNA reads TGTGCCAGCAGTCTCCCCGGGACTAGCATGTTCTTC. Translating it yields CASSLPGTSMFF. The full variable domain, with the rest looked up from reference TRBV28 and TRBJ2-1, is DVKVTQSSRYLVKRTGEKVFLECVQDMDHENMFWYRQDPGLGLRLIYFSYDVKMKEKGDIPEGYSVSREKKERFSLILESASTNQTSMYLCASSLPGTSMFFGPGTRLTVL.

The chain uses TRBV5-1 and TRBJ2-7; weak D call: TRBD2 (6 bases). CDR1 and CDR2 (germline): SGHRS, YFSETQ. Trimming took 4 bases from V and 1 from J, leaving 12 bases between them. This CDR3 spans 14 amino acids. The CDR3 DNA follows: TGCGCCAGCAGCCAGCTAGCGTATTCCTACGAGCAGTACTTC. Its protein product is CASSQLAYSYEQYF.

The rearrangement links TRBV4-3 to TRBJ2-7; D gene unclear. The germline V gene encodes CDR1 LGHNA and CDR2 YSLEER. The CDR3 runs 15 residues. Trimming shortened V by 0 bases and J by 2 bases, and 11 bases separated the two germline ends. The CDR3 is CASSQEWVGTYEQYF. The CDR3 DNA is TGCGCCAGCAGCCAAGAGTGGGTAGGGACCTACGAGCAGTACTTC.

The rearrangement links TRBV19 to TRBJ1-1; no firm D call. This CDR3 has 14 amino acids. CDR1 and CDR2 (germline): LNHDA, SQIVND (reference sequence). V was shortened by 5 bases and J by 1 base, with 11 bases between the two germline ends. The CDR3 here is CASSVPGSNTEAFF. The DNA of the CDR3 is TGTGCCAGTAGTGTACCCGGGTCGAACACTGAAGCTTTCTTT.

Remarks on this clone: This specimen includes other DNA sequences encoding the same CDR3. The chain combines TRBV28 with TRBJ2-7; 9 bases are shared with TRBD1. Germline V gene lookup returns CDR1 MDHEN and CDR2 SYDVKM. J lost 0 bases, V lost 4 bases, and 1 base had no gene match. The CDR3 spans 14 residues. CDR3 residues: CASSSTGGSYEQYF. CDR3 DNA: TGTGCCAGCAGTTCGACAGGGGGCTCCTACGAGCAGTACTTC.

The rearrangement uses TRBV7-3 and TRBJ1-2, with D possibly being TRBD1 (5 bases). Trimming removed 7 bases at V and 2 bases at J, with 11 bases between. This CDR3 contains 13 residues. Germline loops: CDR1 SGHTA, CDR2 FQGTGA. The DNA for the CDR3 is TGTGCCAGCACCCAGGGAGGAAACTATGGCTACACCTTC. This sequence encodes CASTQGGNYGYTF.

This clone showed up just once. The rearrangement uses TRBV10-3 and TRBJ2-7, with 8 bases matching TRBD1. Germline V lookup: CDR1 ENHRY, CDR2 SYGVKD. J was trimmed by 8 bases and V by 4 bases; bases with no gene match: 4. The CDR3 covers 12 residues. The CDR3 is CAISVTGGQQYF. CDR3 DNA: TGTGCCATCAGTGTTACAGGGGGACAGCAGTACTTC.

This sequence joins TRBV18 and TRBJ2-1; 9 bases fit TRBD2. The V gene's germline CDR1 is KGHSH and CDR2 LQKENI. V shed 3 bases and J 5 bases; nucleotides not matched to a gene: 5. This CDR3 has 15 amino acids. CDR3 loop: CASSPSGRGDNEQFF. The DNA for the CDR3 is TGTGCCAGCTCACCTAGCGGGAGAGGCGACAATGAGCAGTTCTTC.

This clone was observed a single time. This chain joins TRBV21-1 and TRBJ1-5. TRBV21-1 is marked as a pseudogene. This CDR3 region has 18 residues. The CDR3 DNA follows: TGTGCCAGCAGCAAAGCGAGGAGGGGAGGGGGCCATAATCAGCCCCAGCATTTT. This translates into CASSKARRGGGHNQPQHF.

This chain uses TRBV28 with TRBJ2-7; a weak D match, TRBD2 (6 bases). The CDR3 contains 14 residues. V dropped 8 bases and J dropped 2 bases, with 16 bases sitting between them. Germline CDR1 is MDHEN and CDR2 is SYDVKM. In DNA, the CDR3 is TGTGCCAGCTCGGGGGTGGGGTTCCCCTACGAGCAGTACTTC. Protein: CASSGVGFPYEQYF.

V and J are TRBV19 and TRBJ2-5; the D gene is possibly TRBD1 (6 bases). The CDR3 sequence is 12 residues long. Germline V gene sequence: CDR1 LNHDA, CDR2 SQIVND (reference sequence). The V end was cut by 6 bases, the J end by 5 bases, with 10 bases between. As DNA, the CDR3 is TGTGCCAGTAGCCCAGGGGTCGAGACCCAGTACTTC. This sequence encodes CASSPGVETQYF. The variable domain in full, completed from reference TRBV19 and TRBJ2-5, reads DGGITQSPKYLFRKEGQNVTLSCEQNLNHDAMYWYRQDPGQGLRLIYYSQIVNDFQKGDIAEGYSVSREKKESFPLTVTSAQKNPTAFYLCASSPGVETQYFGPGTRLLVL.

The gene calls are TRBV28 and TRBJ1-2, with D possibly TRBD1 on 5 matching bases. Germline-derived CDR1 and CDR2 are MDHEN and SYDVKM. V was clipped by 1 base and J by 5 bases, with 20 bases between them. There are 17 residues in the CDR3. The CDR3 sequence: CASSLSGGAGVEYGYTF. The DNA for the CDR3 is TGTGCCAGCAGTTTATCGGGGGGTGCGGGGGTGGAATATGGCTACACCTTC.

The chain combines TRBV5-5 with TRBJ2-3, with 8 bases that match TRBD2. V shed 6 bases, J shed 4 bases, and the junction held 10 bases outside the gene matches. The CDR3 has 15 amino acids. Germline V lookup: CDR1 SGHKS, CDR2 YYEKEE (reference sequence). This chain's CDR3 is CASTGTRMGPDTQYF. In nucleotides, the CDR3 is TGTGCCAGCACCGGGACTAGGATGGGCCCAGATACGCAGTATTTT.

The chain is built from TRBV2 and TRBJ2-6, with 13 bases aligning to TRBD2. Germline-derived CDR1 and CDR2 are SNHLY and FYNNEI. Trimming removed 7 bases from V and 5 bases from J; junction bases left unmatched: 14. The CDR3 is 19 residues long. The CDR3 bases are TGTGCCAGCAAAGCAGGACTAGCGGGAGAGCCCGGTTGGGCCAACGTCCTGACTTTC. It specifies CASKAGLAGEPGWANVLTF.

The J gene is TRBJ1-2, the V gene TRBV2, with D perhaps TRBD1 (5 bases). Germline CDR1 and CDR2: SNHLY and FYNNEI. CDR3 size: 12 residues. Trimming pared 8 bases from V and 8 bases from J, leaving 15 bases between. The CDR3 loop reads CASGTESGGYTF. The CDR3, as DNA: TGTGCCAGCGGGACGGAATCAGGCGGCTACACCTTC.

The rearrangement links TRBV6-5 to TRBJ2-5; no clear D. The V end lost 0 bases, the J end lost 1 base, and 9 bases lay between the germline ends. Germline V gene data show CDR1 as MNHEY and CDR2 as SVGAGI. The CDR3 extends over 15 amino acids. CDR3 bases: TGTGCCAGCAGTTACTCTTTTTTGTCCCAAGAGACCCAGTACTTC. Protein product: CASSYSFLSQETQYF.